This T cell receptor beta chain was identified in a study of CD8 T cells in ankylosing spondylitis. Findings and limits, study-wide: Prior work had noted some motif variants in reactive arthritis blood and synovial fluid. Blood of patients with ankylosing spondylitis appeared to be characterized by a TCR beta motif of several highly homologous variants.

TCRdb itself ran the 5' RACE reads through MiXCR, one entry per CDR3 protein. Among just under 550,000 distinct CDR3 sequences, approximately 12% were seen once, and the ten largest hold nearly 7%. Trimming removed 4 bases from V and 9 bases from J; junction bases left unmatched: 12. The CDR3 is 16 amino acids. Looked up from germline, CDR1 is KGHDR and CDR2 is SFDVKD. Concerning this clonotype itself: Its antigen is unknown.

The chain joins TRBV24-1 to TRBJ2-1, with 9 bases fitting TRBD2. The receptor was isolated from a male donor with ankylosing spondylitis. Sequencing input: blood, either unsorted or a sorted T cell fraction (not recorded which). CDR3 protein: CATSDPQTSGLGEQFF. In nucleotides, the CDR3 is TGTGCCACCAGTGACCCCCAGACTAGCGGACTGGGTGAGCAGTTCTTC.